The 9 T cell receptor beta chains in this list originate from one sample, sequenced in a study of blood T cell repertoires in COVID-19. Assay used: immunoSEQ multiplex PCR; TCRdb lists only in-frame clones, some missing. The sample lists approximately 390,000 clones; over 75% were seen once. The source material was peripheral blood. Every receptor here comes from a woman in her sixties or seventies with COVID-19, enrolled during active disease.

The chain carries TRBV3-1 (or the pseudogene TRBV3-2) and TRBJ1-2, with 7 bases fitting TRBD1. The trim removed 1 base at V and 3 bases at J, leaving 8 bases unmatched. The germline gives CDR1 LGHDT, CDR2 YNNKEL (reference sequence). The CDR3 is 16 residues long. CDR3 sequence (DNA): TGTGCCAGCAGCCAAGGAGGACCGGGACAGTACTATGGCTACACCTTC. Protein sequence: CASSQGGPGQYYGYTF.

J is TRBJ1-1 and V is TRBV6-5, with D perhaps TRBD1 (6 bases). V lost 7 bases to trimming and J lost 1 base, with 13 bases between them. The germline CDR1 and CDR2 sequences are MNHEY and SVGAGI. The CDR3 spans 14 residues. As DNA, the CDR3 is TGTGCCAGCAATAAGCAGGGGTGGAACACTGAAGCTTTCTTT. This translates into CASNKQGWNTEAFF.

The rearrangement links TRBV4-2 to TRBJ2-3; 7 positions agree with TRBD2. The CDR3 sequence is 16 residues long. Germline V gene data show CDR1 as LGHNA and CDR2 as YNFKEQ. V was pared by 4 bases and J by 1 base, with 8 bases of the junction left unmatched. CDR3 bases: TGTGCCAGCAGCCCCTCCCGGGGGAGGGGCACAGATACGCAGTATTTT. It translates to CASSPSRGRGTDTQYF.

The rearrangement uses TRBV7-3 and TRBJ2-3, with D tentatively TRBD1 (6 bases). The germline V and J ends were trimmed by 2 bases and 0 bases, with 24 bases remaining between them. Per germline, CDR1 SGHTA and CDR2 FQGTGA. The CDR3 is 20 amino acids. CDR3 protein: CASSLWGHAQATPSTDTQYF. In DNA, the CDR3 is TGTGCCAGCAGCTTATGGGGACACGCTCAAGCGACCCCTAGCACAGATACGCAGTATTTT.

This chain joins TRBV6-6 and TRBJ1-6; possible D gene TRBD1, 5 bases. This CDR3 has 18 residues. V lost 5 bases and J lost 0, with 17 bases in between. Germline CDR1 reads MNHNY; CDR2 reads SVGAGI (reference sequence). The CDR3 spells CASSRPPGLSSYNSPLHF. The CDR3 DNA sequence: TGTGCCAGCAGTCGCCCGCCAGGGCTAAGCTCCTATAATTCACCCCTCCACTTT.

J is TRBJ1-2 and V is TRBV6-5; D perhaps matches TRBD1 (6 bases). Germline CDR1 is MNHEY and CDR2 is SVGAGI. The CDR3 is 14 residues long. V was pared by 5 bases and J by 3 bases, with 13 bases between. CDR3 DNA sequence: TGTGCCAGCAGTACTCAACAGGGACACTATGGCTACACCTTC. Translating gives CASSTQQGHYGYTF.

The chain links TRBV19 to TRBJ1-2; 7 nucleotides align to TRBD1. J was trimmed by 7 bases and V by 3 bases; bases with no gene match: 8. CDR3 length equals 14 residues. Per germline, CDR1 LNHDA and CDR2 SQIVND (reference sequence). DNA for the CDR3: TGTGCCAGTAGTATGTGGGGACAGCGAAGTGGCTACACCTTC. Its protein product is CASSMWGQRSGYTF. Supplemented by reference TRBV19 and TRBJ1-2, the full variable domain reads DGGITQSPKYLFRKEGQNVTLSCEQNLNHDAMYWYRQDPGQGLRLIYYSQIVNDFQKGDIAEGYSVSREKKESFPLTVTSAQKNPTAFYLCASSMWGQRSGYTFGSGTRLTVV.

The V call is TRBV24-1, the J call TRBJ2-3; 8 bases align to TRBD2. The germline V gene encodes CDR1 KGHDR and CDR2 SFDVKD. The J segment lost 4 bases and the V segment lost 2 bases, leaving 7 bases of the junction unmatched. This CDR3 contains 16 residues. The CDR3 DNA follows: TGTGCCACCAGTGATTATAAGCGGGGGCGGGCAGATACGCAGTATTTT. Translation: CATSDYKRGRADTQYF.

The chain uses TRBV10-3 and TRBJ1-6; TRBD1 is a possible D gene (5 bases). This CDR3 region has 14 residues. V dropped 3 bases and J dropped 3 bases, with 6 bases sitting between them. Germline CDR1 reads ENHRY; CDR2 reads SYGVKD. The CDR3 coding sequence is TGTGCCATCAGTGACAGGGACTATAATTCACCCCTCCACTTT. Encoded protein: CAISDRDYNSPLHF.